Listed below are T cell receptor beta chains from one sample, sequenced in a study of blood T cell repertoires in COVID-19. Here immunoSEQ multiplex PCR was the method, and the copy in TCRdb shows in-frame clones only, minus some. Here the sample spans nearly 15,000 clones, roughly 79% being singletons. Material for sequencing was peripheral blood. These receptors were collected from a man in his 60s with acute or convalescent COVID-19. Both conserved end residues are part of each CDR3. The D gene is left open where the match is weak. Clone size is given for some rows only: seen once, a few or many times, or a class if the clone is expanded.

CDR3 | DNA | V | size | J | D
CASSLGQANSPLHF | TGTGCCAGCAGCTTGGGGCAGGCCAATTCACCCCTCCACTTT | TRBV5-4 | - | TRBJ1-6 | -
CSARDPNEQFF | TGCAGTGCTAGAGATCCAAATGAGCAGTTCTTC | TRBV20-1 | once | TRBJ2-1 | -
CSVDTGQSFGETQYF | TGCAGCGTTGATACGGGACAGTCGTTCGGGGAGACCCAGTACTTC | TRBV29-1 | - | TRBJ2-5 | TRBD1
CASSYSQGNEQFF | TGTGCCAGCAGTTACTCACAGGGCAATGAGCAGTTCTTC | TRBV6-5 | - | TRBJ2-1 | -
CASSYRSDSTYEQYF | TGTGCCAGCAGTTACCGGTCGGACTCGACCTACGAGCAGTACTTC | TRBV6-6 | - | TRBJ2-7 | -
CASSPGTSGGTGELFF | TGTGCCAGCAGCCCCGGGACTAGCGGGGGAACCGGGGAGCTGTTTTTT | TRBV7-9 | - | TRBJ2-2 | TRBD2
CASRTTTRTGELFF | TGTGCCAGCAGAACAACGACTAGAACCGGGGAGCTGTTTTTT | TRBV3-1/TRBV3-2 | - | TRBJ2-2 | -
CASSYSVGTLTDTQYF | TGTGCCAGCAGTTACTCGGTTGGGACACTCACAGATACGCAGTATTTT | TRBV6-6 | - | TRBJ2-3 | -
CASSPLGEAEAFF | TGTGCCAGCTCACCACTGGGGGAGGCTGAAGCTTTCTTT | TRBV18 | - | TRBJ1-1 | -
CASSTRSLAGEQFF | TGTGCCAGTAGCACTCGGTCCCTAGCGGGTGAGCAGTTCTTC | TRBV19 | - | TRBJ2-1 | TRBD2
CASRNQGADEQYF | TGTGCCAGTAGGAACCAGGGGGCGGACGAGCAGTACTTC | TRBV19 | - | TRBJ2-7 | TRBD1
CASRQGSGNTIYF | TGCGCCAGCAGGCAGGGTTCTGGAAACACCATATATTTT | TRBV5-1 | few | TRBJ1-3 | -
CASRDRGQEQYF | TGTGCCAGCAGGGACAGGGGGCAAGAGCAGTACTTC | TRBV27 | once | TRBJ2-7 | TRBD1
CASKDSVGTEAFF | TGTGCCAGCAAGGACAGCGTTGGGACTGAAGCTTTCTTT | TRBV27 | - | TRBJ1-1 | -
CASSQDLTVNSPLHF | TGCGCCAGCAGCCAAGATTTGACAGTCAATTCACCCCTCCACTTT | TRBV4-3 | - | TRBJ1-6 | -
CASSLAGRRTTEAFF | TGTGCCAGCAGCTTGGCCGGGCGGAGGACCACTGAAGCTTTCTTT | TRBV5-6 | - | TRBJ1-1 | -
CAISERETDTQYF | TGTGCCATCAGTGAAAGGGAGACAGATACGCAGTATTTT | TRBV10-3 | - | TRBJ2-3 | -
CASSEGQVYNSPLHF | TGTGCCAGCAGTGAGGGACAGGTCTATAATTCACCCCTCCACTTT | TRBV6-1 | - | TRBJ1-6 | TRBD1
CASSQSGGTEAFF | TGCGCCAGCAGCCAAAGCGGGGGTACTGAAGCTTTCTTT | TRBV4-1 | - | TRBJ1-1 | -
CASSPLQGGEKLFF | TGTGCCAGCAGCCCCCTTCAGGGAGGTGAAAAACTGTTTTTT | TRBV6-5 | - | TRBJ1-4 | -